The 15 T cell receptor beta chains below were found in one sample sequenced in a study of human T cells and chemical hapten exposure. This sample's time point: healthy volunteer bleed at 6 weeks. Unfractionated whole blood was the source from which total RNA was extracted. TCRdb analysed the RACE reads with MiXCR anew, one entry per CDR3 protein. The sample has around 35,000 distinct CDR3 sequences, roughly 5% seen once. Sequencing was carried out using whole blood. These receptors were obtained from a human donor in good health. Some clones in this sample may be carry-over from other donors' samples.

This clonotype occurred many times. This chain uses TRBV7-2 with TRBJ1-1; D not resolved. The V end was cut by 3 bases, the J end by 1 base, with 9 bases between. The germline V gene has CDR1 SGHTA and CDR2 FQGNSA. This CDR3 region has 14 residues. CDR3 region: CASSLFPGNTEAFF. For the CDR3, the DNA is TGTGCCAGCAGCTTGTTTCCAGGGAACACTGAAGCTTTCTTT.

This clonotype was detected many times. The chain is built from TRBV20-1 and TRBJ1-5; D is uncertain. The CDR3 extends over 13 amino acids. V lost 0 bases and J 7 bases, leaving 10 bases between the germline ends. CDR1 and CDR2 from the germline V gene are DFQATT and SNEGSKA (reference sequence). The CDR3, as DNA: TGCAGTGCTAGAGATCAAGTACAACAGCCCCAGCATTTT. It codes for CSARDQVQQPQHF.

This clonotype was counted at least ten times. The germline gene is not matched at one end of the junction; a read error may be the cause. The rearrangement links TRBV28 to TRBJ1-1; D unresolved. Per the germline V gene, CDR1 is MDHEN and CDR2 is SYDVKM. The CDR3 extends over 12 amino acids. CDR3 region: CASSLATDFLSF. The CDR3 nucleotides are TGTGCCAGCAGTTTAGCCACGGATTTTCTTTCTTTT.

This clonotype was counted ten times or more. The chain combines TRBV3-1 with TRBJ2-4; possibly TRBD1 for D (5 bases). CDR3 length: 13 residues. Germline values: CDR1 LGHDT, CDR2 YNNKEL (reference sequence). V was clipped by 2 bases and J by 8 bases, with 10 bases between them. Here the CDR3 reads CASSQQGQDIQYF. The CDR3 DNA sequence: TGTGCCAGCAGCCAACAGGGTCAGGACATTCAGTACTTC.

This clonotype was seen at least ten times. This chain links TRBV5-1 with TRBJ1-4; possible D gene TRBD1, 5 bases. This CDR3 region has 14 residues. The V end was cut by 3 bases, the J end by 8 bases, with 14 bases between. Germline V gene lookup returns CDR1 SGHRS and CDR2 YFSETQ. CDR3 in DNA: TGCGCCAGCAGCTCTCAGGGCCTTCGGGAAAAACTGTTTTTT. It translates to CASSSQGLREKLFF. Looking up the rest from reference TRBV5-1 and TRBJ1-4 gives the full variable domain: KAGVTQTPRYLIKTRGQQVTLSCSPISGHRSVSWYQQTPGQGLQFLFEYFSETQRNKGNFPGRFSGRQFSNSRSEMNVSTLELGDSALYLCASSSQGLREKLFFGSGTQLSVL.

This chain links TRBV12-3 or TRBV12-4 with TRBJ1-4; possible D gene TRBD1, 6 bases. V was clipped by 2 bases and J by 6 bases, with 16 bases between them. The length of the CDR3 is 16 residues. CDR3 coding DNA: TGTGCCAGCAGTTTAAATACAGGGTATAGGGATGAAAAACTGTTTTTT. Translated: CASSLNTGYRDEKLFF.

This clonotype was recorded many times. V is TRBV6-1 and J is TRBJ2-2; no reliable D call. CDR1 MNHNS and CDR2 SASEGT come from the germline V gene. The CDR3 runs 16 residues. Trimming took off 3 bases at V and 6 bases at J, with 17 bases between the two ends. This CDR3 reads CASSDRQARGAGELFF. CDR3 nucleotides: TGTGCCAGCAGTGATCGGCAGGCTAGAGGCGCCGGGGAGCTGTTTTTT.

This clonotype was counted at least ten times. The V and J genes are TRBV7-9 and TRBJ1-1; tentatively, D is TRBD1 (6 bases). The V end was cut by 2 bases, the J end by 1 base, with 11 bases between. Germline lookup yields CDR1 SEHNR and CDR2 FQNEAQ (reference sequence). The CDR3 has 15 residues. The DNA of the CDR3 is TGTGCCAGCAGCTTAACCAGGACAGAGAACACTGAAGCTTTCTTT. Translating gives CASSLTRTENTEAFF. The full variable domain, its missing parts supplied by reference TRBV7-9 and TRBJ1-1, is DTGVSQNPRHKITKRGQNVTFRCDPISEHNRLYWYRQTLGQGPEFLTYFQNEAQLEKSRLLSDRFSAERPKGSFSTLEIQRTEQGDSAMYLCASSLTRTENTEAFFGQGTRLTVV.

This clonotype was counted between two and nine times. The junction does not match germline at one end; this may be a read error. The chain couples TRBV3-1 to TRBJ1-1; D gene unclear. Germline V gene data show CDR1 as LGHDT and CDR2 as YNNKEL (reference sequence). There are 14 residues in the CDR3. CDR3 sequence (DNA): TGTGCCAGCACCCAATTTGATAGGAACACTGAAGCTTTCTTT. Protein product: CASTQFDRNTEAFF.

This clonotype was seen repeatedly, ten times or more. The gene calls are TRBV2 and TRBJ2-4, with D perhaps being TRBD1 or TRBD2 (5 bases each). CDR1 is SNHLY and CDR2 is FYNNEI in the germline V gene. CDR3 size: 13 residues. The germline V and J ends were trimmed by 4 bases and 8 bases, with 12 bases remaining between them. The CDR3 spells CASSVEGLDIQYF. The CDR3 DNA follows: TGTGCCAGCAGTGTCGAGGGGTTGGACATTCAGTACTTC.

There are many counts of this clonotype. The genes are TRBV6-5 and TRBJ2-2; D is undetermined. Trimming pared 2 bases from V and 1 base from J, leaving 5 bases between. CDR3 size: 14 residues. Germline CDR1 MNHEY, CDR2 SVGAGI. The CDR3 loop is CASSYGVNTGELFF. The CDR3 DNA follows: TGTGCCAGCAGTTACGGGGTGAACACCGGGGAGCTGTTTTTT.

This clonotype has ten or more counts. The chain joins TRBV2 to TRBJ1-1; the D is unclear. Germline V gene data show CDR1 as SNHLY and CDR2 as FYNNEI. The length of the CDR3 is 16 residues. The germline V and J ends were trimmed by 6 bases and 3 bases, with 20 bases remaining between them. The CDR3 protein is CASSTRTTYEDTEAFF. For the CDR3, the DNA is TGTGCCAGCAGCACAAGAACCACCTACGAAGACACTGAAGCTTTCTTT.

This clonotype was counted at least ten times. J is TRBJ1-5 and V is TRBV28, with D hard to call. CDR1 MDHEN and CDR2 SYDVKM come from the germline V gene. V was shortened by 1 base and J by 2 bases, with 3 bases between the two germline ends. The CDR3 is made up of 13 amino acids. CDR3 amino acids: CASSLFGNQPQHF. The CDR3 DNA is TGTGCCAGCAGTTTATTTGGCAATCAGCCCCAGCATTTT.

This clonotype occurred many times. This rearrangement joins TRBV12-3 or TRBV12-4 to TRBJ1-1; unclear D gene. Between the trimmed V and J ends, which lost 2 bases and 11 bases, there was a span of 12 bases. The CDR3 contains 12 residues. CDR3 in amino acids: CASSLNWGLAFF. CDR3 DNA sequence: TGTGCCAGCAGTTTAAATTGGGGTCTGGCTTTCTTT.

This clonotype occurred many times. The chain has TRBV18 and TRBJ2-7; TRBD1 matches at 7 bases. The CDR3 sequence is 15 residues long. Germline assignment: CDR1 KGHSH and CDR2 LQKENI. V lost 3 bases, J lost 5 bases, and 10 bases stayed unmatched. CDR3 amino acids: CASSPSQGFSDEQYF. In DNA form, the CDR3 reads TGTGCCAGCTCACCCTCACAGGGGTTCTCGGACGAGCAGTACTTC.